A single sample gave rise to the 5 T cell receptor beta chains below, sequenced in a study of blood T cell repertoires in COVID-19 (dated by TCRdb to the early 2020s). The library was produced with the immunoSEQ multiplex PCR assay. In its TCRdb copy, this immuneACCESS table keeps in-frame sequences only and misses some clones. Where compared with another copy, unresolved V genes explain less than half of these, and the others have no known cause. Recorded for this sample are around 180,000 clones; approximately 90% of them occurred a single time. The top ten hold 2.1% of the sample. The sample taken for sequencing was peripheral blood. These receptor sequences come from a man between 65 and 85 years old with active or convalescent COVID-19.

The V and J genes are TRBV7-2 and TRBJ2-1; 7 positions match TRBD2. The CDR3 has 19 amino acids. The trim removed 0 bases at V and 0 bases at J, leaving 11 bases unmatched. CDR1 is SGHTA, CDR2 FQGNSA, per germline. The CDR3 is CASSLARLAVLSSYNEQFF. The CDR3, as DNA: TGTGCCAGCAGCTTAGCGCGTCTAGCGGTTTTGAGCTCCTACAATGAGCAGTTCTTC.

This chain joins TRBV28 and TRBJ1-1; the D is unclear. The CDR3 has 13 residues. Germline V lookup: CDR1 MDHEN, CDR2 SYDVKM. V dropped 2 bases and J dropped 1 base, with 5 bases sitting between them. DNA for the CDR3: TGTGCCAGCAGTTTAGGCGGGAACACTGAAGCTTTCTTT. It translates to CASSLGGNTEAFF. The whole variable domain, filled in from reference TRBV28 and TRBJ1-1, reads DVKVTQSSRYLVKRTGEKVFLECVQDMDHENMFWYRQDPGLGLRLIYFSYDVKMKEKGDIPEGYSVSREKKERFSLILESASTNQTSMYLCASSLGGNTEAFFGQGTRLTVV.

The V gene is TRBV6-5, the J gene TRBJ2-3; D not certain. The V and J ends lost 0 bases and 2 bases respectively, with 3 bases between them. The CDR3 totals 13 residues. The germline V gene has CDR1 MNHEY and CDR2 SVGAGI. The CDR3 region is CASSYSHTDTQYF. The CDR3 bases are TGTGCCAGCAGTTACTCCCACACAGATACGCAGTATTTT.

Written as DNA, the CDR3 is TGTGCCATCAGTCGAGGACAGGAGGGTAATGAAAAACTGTTTTTT. Amino acids: CAISRGQEGNEKLFF. The rearrangement links TRBV10-3 to TRBJ1-4, with TRBD1 matching over 7 bases. V shed 5 bases, J shed 4 bases, and the junction held 7 bases outside the gene matches. The CDR3 extends over 15 amino acids. Germline CDR1 reads ENHRY; CDR2 reads SYGVKD.

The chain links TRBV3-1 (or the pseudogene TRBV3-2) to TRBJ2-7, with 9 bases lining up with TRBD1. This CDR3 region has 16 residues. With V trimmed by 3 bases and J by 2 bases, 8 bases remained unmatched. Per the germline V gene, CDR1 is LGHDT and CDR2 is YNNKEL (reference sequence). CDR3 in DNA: TGTGCCAGCAGCCATACACCGGGACAGGGACCCTACGAGCAGTACTTC. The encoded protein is CASSHTPGQGPYEQYF.